The source of this T cell receptor (beta chain) is a study of shared clonotypes between healthy human individuals. Study-level information: Two women and three men aged 18 to 49 served as donors.

Assay used: immunoSEQ multiplex PCR; TCRdb lists only in-frame clones, some missing. The top ten hold under 0.15% of the sample, which has 2 million to 3 million clones, approximately 94% seen once. V lost 4 bases, J lost 4 bases, and 5 bases stayed unmatched. CDR3 length: 15 residues. Germline CDR1 SGDLS, CDR2 YYNGEE. A word on this clone: What it binds is unknown.

The study, taken as a whole, reports: The rarefaction results pointed to incomplete sorted-subset sequencing despite large depth. Generation of non-shared clonotypes was less probable than generation of clonotypes shared by all four donors.

The V gene is TRBV9, the J gene TRBJ2-3; 11 bases line up with TRBD2. Sequencing used naive CD4+ T cells sorted from blood. Subset here: CD45RA+ positively selected. The sequence came from a man aged 18 to 35 in good health. The CDR3 loop reads CASSILAGEPDTQYF. DNA of the CDR3: TGTGCCAGCAGCATACTAGCGGGAGAACCAGATACGCAGTATTTT.